This T cell receptor beta chain is drawn from a study of cytomegalovirus exposure and HLA in healthy donors. This clone was seen once. The antigen is not known. Looked up from germline, CDR1 is MDHEN and CDR2 is SYDVKM. V lost 3 bases to trimming and J lost 11 bases; unmatched junction nucleotides: 8. This CDR3 has 14 residues. Those who donated were healthy bone marrow donors. General study results and limits: An assumption of roughly uniform sequencing depth across donors underlay the presence/absence analyses. Later analysis identified several of the most significant clusters that appeared linked to common viral pathogens.

13 Jbeta primers and 60 Vbeta primers were used for the PCR. In the original workflow: Unique TCR beta chains totaled roughly 80 million in a later count, with roughly 11 million of them shared. Assay used: immunoSEQ multiplex PCR; TCRdb lists only in-frame clones, some missing. The V and J calls and clone size were taken over from that table, and D and trimming were inferred from the DNA. The repertoire holds over 90,000 clones, around three quarters seen once, with approximately 4.3% in the top ten. Material for sequencing was PBMCs. V gene TRBV28 combines with J gene TRBJ2-1, with 9 nucleotides matching TRBD1. This receptor was identified in a middle-aged man in good health and CMV-seropositive. CDR3 protein: CASSFGTGRTQQFF. The CDR3 DNA reads TGTGCCAGCAGTTTTGGGACAGGGAGGACCCAGCAGTTCTTC. The variable domain in full, completed from reference TRBV28 and TRBJ2-1, reads DVKVTQSSRYLVKRTGEKVFLECVQDMDHENMFWYRQDPGLGLRLIYFSYDVKMKEKGDIPEGYSVSREKKERFSLILESASTNQTSMYLCASSFGTGRTQQFFGPGTRLTVL.